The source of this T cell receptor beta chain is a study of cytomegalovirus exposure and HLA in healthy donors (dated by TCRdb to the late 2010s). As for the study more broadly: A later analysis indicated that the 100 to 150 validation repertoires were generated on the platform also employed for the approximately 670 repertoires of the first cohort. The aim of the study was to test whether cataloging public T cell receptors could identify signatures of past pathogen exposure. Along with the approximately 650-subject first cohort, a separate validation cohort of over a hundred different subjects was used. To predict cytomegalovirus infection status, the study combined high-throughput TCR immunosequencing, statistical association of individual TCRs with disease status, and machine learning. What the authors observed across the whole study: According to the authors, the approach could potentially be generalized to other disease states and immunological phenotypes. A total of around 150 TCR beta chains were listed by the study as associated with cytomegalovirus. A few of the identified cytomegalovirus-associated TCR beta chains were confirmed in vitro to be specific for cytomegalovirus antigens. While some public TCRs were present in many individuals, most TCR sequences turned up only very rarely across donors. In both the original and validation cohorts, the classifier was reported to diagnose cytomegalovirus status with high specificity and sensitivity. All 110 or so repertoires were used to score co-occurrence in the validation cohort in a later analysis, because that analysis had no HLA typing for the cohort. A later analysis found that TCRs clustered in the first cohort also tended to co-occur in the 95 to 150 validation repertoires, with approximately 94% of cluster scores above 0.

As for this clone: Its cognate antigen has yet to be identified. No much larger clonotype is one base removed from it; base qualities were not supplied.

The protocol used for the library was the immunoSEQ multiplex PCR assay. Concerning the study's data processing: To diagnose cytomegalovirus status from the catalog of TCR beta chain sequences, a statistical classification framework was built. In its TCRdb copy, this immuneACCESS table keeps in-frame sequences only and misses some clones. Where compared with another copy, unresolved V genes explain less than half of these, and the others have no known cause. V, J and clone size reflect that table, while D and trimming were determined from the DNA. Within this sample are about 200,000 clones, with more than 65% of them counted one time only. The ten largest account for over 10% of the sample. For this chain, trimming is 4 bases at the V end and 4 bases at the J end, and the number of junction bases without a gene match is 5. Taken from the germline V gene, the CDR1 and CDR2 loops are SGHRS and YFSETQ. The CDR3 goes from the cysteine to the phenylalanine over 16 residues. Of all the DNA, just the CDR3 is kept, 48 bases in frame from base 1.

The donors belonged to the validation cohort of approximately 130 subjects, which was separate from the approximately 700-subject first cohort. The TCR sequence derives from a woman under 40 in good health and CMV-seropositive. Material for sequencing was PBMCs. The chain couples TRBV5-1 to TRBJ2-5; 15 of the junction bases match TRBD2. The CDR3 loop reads CASSPGGLAGGETQYF. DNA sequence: TGCGCCAGCAGCCCGGGGGGACTAGCGGGAGGAGAGACCCAGTACTTC. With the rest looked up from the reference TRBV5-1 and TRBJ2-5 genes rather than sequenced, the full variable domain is KAGVTQTPRYLIKTRGQQVTLSCSPISGHRSVSWYQQTPGQGLQFLFEYFSETQRNKGNFPGRFSGRQFSNSRSEMNVSTLELGDSALYLCASSPGGLAGGETQYFGPGTRLLVL.